One sample yielded the 16 T cell receptor beta chains listed below, sequenced in a study of multiple sclerosis patients with progressive multifocal leukoencephalopathy. This table comes from immunoSEQ multiplex PCR, and its TCRdb copy is limited to in-frame clones, with some not included. The data show some 30,000 clones, 85% seen once. Sample time point: time of PML onset. Sequencing used PBMCs, obtained from a patient treated with natalizumab. The source of these receptors is a woman in her 30s with progressive multifocal leukoencephalopathy.

The V and J genes are TRBV10-3 and TRBJ2-1; D gene uncertain. The CDR3 runs 13 residues. The V end lost 6 bases, the J end lost 0 bases, and 6 bases lay between the germline ends. CDR1 is ENHRY, CDR2 SYGVKD, per germline. The CDR3 bases are TGTGCCATCAGCCCCAGCTCCTACAATGAGCAGTTCTTC. Translation: CAISPSSYNEQFF.

DNA of the CDR3: TGTGCCAGCAGCCCTCTCGGCGGCGGGATGAGCACAGATACGCAGTATTTT. Amino acid sequence: CASSPLGGGMSTDTQYF. The rearrangement joins TRBV7-8 to TRBJ2-3, with a possible D match to TRBD2 (6 bases). Trimming took 5 bases from V and 0 from J, leaving 18 bases between them. This CDR3 contains 17 residues. Germline CDR1 SGHVS, CDR2 FQNEAQ.

This sequence joins TRBV19 and TRBJ1-3; no clear D. Trimming took off 5 bases at V and 3 bases at J, with 14 bases between the two ends. The CDR3 has 15 amino acids. CDR1 and CDR2 (germline): LNHDA, SQIVND (reference sequence). The DNA for the CDR3 is TGTGCCAGTAGTGGAGAGGCTCACAGTGGAAACACCATATATTTT. It translates to CASSGEAHSGNTIYF. Looking up the rest from reference TRBV19 and TRBJ1-3 gives the full variable domain: DGGITQSPKYLFRKEGQNVTLSCEQNLNHDAMYWYRQDPGQGLRLIYYSQIVNDFQKGDIAEGYSVSREKKESFPLTVTSAQKNPTAFYLCASSGEAHSGNTIYFGEGSWLTVV.

This chain connects TRBV6-5 to TRBJ1-5, with 7 bases matching TRBD1. This CDR3 has 15 residues. Trimming took 5 bases from V and 0 from J; bases not matched to a gene: 4. CDR1 and CDR2 from the germline V gene are MNHEY and SVGAGI. The CDR3 DNA follows: TGTGCCAGCAGTCACGACAGGGCTAGCAATCAGCCCCAGCATTTT. Translated, it gives CASSHDRASNQPQHF.

The chain employs TRBV15 and TRBJ1-1; D gene uncertain. Trimming left V 0 bases short and J 2 bases short, with 4 bases between. The V gene's germline CDR1 is LNHNV and CDR2 YYDKDF (reference sequence). CDR3 size: 13 residues. CDR3: CATSRDLNTEAFF. CDR3 bases: TGTGCCACCAGCAGAGATCTTAACACTGAAGCTTTCTTT.

V is TRBV4-1 and J is TRBJ1-6; D is unclear. The germline V gene has CDR1 MGHRA and CDR2 YSYEKL. Trimming pared 0 bases from V and 5 bases from J, leaving 8 bases between. This CDR3 spans 15 amino acids. The CDR3 reads CASSQDTLDNSPLHF. CDR3 nucleotides: TGCGCCAGCAGCCAAGATACCCTGGATAATTCACCCCTCCACTTT.

The V call is TRBV7-9, the J call TRBJ2-1; D may match TRBD1 or TRBD2 (5 bases each). V lost 0 bases, J lost 2 bases, and 8 bases lay in between. CDR1 is SEHNR and CDR2 is FQNEAQ in the germline V gene (reference sequence). There are 15 residues in the CDR3. CDR3 in amino acids: CASSLAGTPYNEQFF. CDR3 bases: TGTGCCAGCAGCTTAGCCGGGACCCCCTACAATGAGCAGTTCTTC.

The V gene is TRBV25-1, the J gene TRBJ2-7; D not certain. In germline, CDR1 is MGHDK, CDR2 SYGVNS. V lost 5 bases to trimming and J lost 2 bases, with 4 bases between them. This CDR3 region has 11 residues. The CDR3 loop reads CASSRPYEQYF. DNA of the CDR3: TGTGCCAGCAGTCGCCCCTACGAGCAGTACTTC.

This clone was found a few times. The chain recombines TRBV5-1 with TRBJ2-1; D is tentatively TRBD1 or TRBD2 (5 bases each). The germline V gene encodes CDR1 SGHRS and CDR2 YFSETQ. V was clipped by 2 bases and J by 3 bases, with 18 bases between them. CDR3 length: 17 residues. For the CDR3, the DNA is TGCGCCAGCAGCTTTTCCGGGACCGCAGACTTCTACAATGAGCAGTTCTTC. This sequence encodes CASSFSGTADFYNEQFF.

The chain is built from TRBV11-2 and TRBJ1-5, with unresolved D. Deletions cut 4 bases from V and 7 bases from J, with 11 bases between. Germline V gene data show CDR1 as SGHAT and CDR2 as FQNNGV. CDR3 size: 13 residues. The CDR3 DNA reads TGTGCCAGCAGCTACCGAGGGTCGCAGCCCCAGCATTTT. It encodes CASSYRGSQPQHF. Based on the CDR3 plus reference TRBV11-2 and TRBJ1-5, the full variable domain is EAGVAQSPRYKIIEKRQSVAFWCNPISGHATLYWYQQILGQGPKLLIQFQNNGVVDDSQLPKDRFSAERLKGVDSTLKIQPAKLEDSAVYLCASSYRGSQPQHFGDGTRLSIL.

The V gene is TRBV4-1, the J gene TRBJ1-2; 8 bases are shared with TRBD1. This CDR3 is built from 14 residues. The ends lost 0 bases at V and 8 bases at J; junction bases unmatched: 5. CDR1 MGHRA and CDR2 YSYEKL come from the germline V gene. The CDR3 nucleotides are TGCGCCAGCAGCCAAGAGACAGGGGCTGGGGGCTACACCTTC. This gives the protein CASSQETGAGGYTF.

The chain couples TRBV7-8 to TRBJ1-4; D is possibly TRBD1 (6 bases). The CDR3 spans 19 residues. Germline V CDR1 and CDR2: SGHVS, FQNEAQ. V shed 5 bases and J shed 5 bases, with 27 bases lying between them. The CDR3 reads CASSPPVGGETALNEKLFF. In nucleotides, the CDR3 is TGTGCCAGCAGCCCCCCCGTAGGGGGAGAGACAGCCTTAAATGAAAAACTGTTTTTT.

In the case of this clone: The junction differs from germline at one of its ends, possibly a read error. J is TRBJ1-1 and V is TRBV18; D is ambiguous. Germline CDR1 is KGHSH and CDR2 is LQKENI. This CDR3 is built from 20 residues. The CDR3 nucleotides are TGTGCCAGCTCACCGCGACGCCCCCTAATCAGGCAGCAGGCGAACGCTGAAGCTTTCTTT. This translates into CASSPRRPLIRQQANAEAFF.

V and J are TRBV19 and TRBJ1-5; perhaps TRBD1 as D (6 bases). The CDR3 runs 14 residues. With 10 bases removed from V and 5 bases from J, the gap between germline ends came to 18 bases. The germline CDR1 and CDR2 sequences are LNHDA and SQIVND (reference sequence). The chain's CDR3 is CATLQQGAYQPQHF. CDR3 nucleotides: TGTGCCACCCTTCAACAGGGAGCGTATCAGCCCCAGCATTTT.

Here the CDR3 DNA reads TGTGCCAGCTCAACAGGGGTGGAAGGAAACACCATATATTTT. Translated, it gives CASSTGVEGNTIYF. This rearrangement joins TRBV18 to TRBJ1-3, with TRBD1 identical over 7 bases. J lost 4 bases, V lost 5 bases, and 5 bases had no gene match. The CDR3 runs 14 residues. The germline V gene encodes CDR1 KGHSH and CDR2 LQKENI.

The V call is TRBV29-1, the J call TRBJ1-2, with TRBD1 as a possible D gene (5 bases). The CDR3 sequence is 11 residues long. Germline V gene lookup returns CDR1 SQVTM and CDR2 ANQGSEA. Trimming removed 8 bases at V and 6 bases at J, with 13 bases between. CDR3 sequence reads: CSTMGDHGYTF. Written as DNA, the CDR3 is TGCAGCACAATGGGGGACCATGGCTACACCTTC.